The 13 T cell receptor beta chains presented below share a single source sample, sequenced in a study of cytomegalovirus exposure and HLA in healthy donors. 60 Vbeta and 13 Jbeta primers were used in PCR. Sequencing was performed with immunoSEQ multiplex PCR; in TCRdb, only in-frame clones are kept and a portion is missing. The top ten clones hold 4.1% of a sample with 160,000 or so clones, around four fifths of them seen once. The sequencing input was PBMCs. All receptors derive from a man aged 45-65 years in good health and CMV-seropositive.

This chain links TRBV5-6 with TRBJ2-5; D possibly corresponds to TRBD1 (6 bases). CDR3 size: 13 residues. V gave up 1 base and J gave up 11 bases, with 15 bases separating them. Germline values: CDR1 SGHDT, CDR2 YYEEEE. The chain's CDR3 is CASSLNSGDEQYF. CDR3 DNA sequence: TGTGCCAGCAGCTTGAACTCAGGGGATGAGCAGTACTTC.

This clone was found once. This chain joins TRBV2 and TRBJ2-5, with a tentative D call TRBD2 (5 bases). Deletions cut 3 bases from V and 11 bases from J, with 16 bases between. The CDR3 covers 13 residues. The V gene's germline CDR1 is SNHLY and CDR2 FYNNEI. The CDR3 sequence: CASSDPRRNEQYF. The CDR3 DNA reads as TGTGCCAGCAGTGACCCACGGAGGAATGAGCAGTACTTC. The full variable domain, with the rest looked up from reference TRBV2 and TRBJ2-5, is EPEVTQTPSHQVTQMGQEVILRCVPISNHLYFYWYRQILGQKVEFLVSFYNNEISEKSEIFDDQFSVERPDGSNFTLKIRSTKLEDSAMYFCASSDPRRNEQYFGPGTRLLVL.

The genes are TRBV28 and TRBJ2-3; 8 nucleotides align to TRBD2. Trimming removed 2 bases from V and 3 bases from J; junction bases left unmatched: 10. Per the germline V gene, CDR1 is MDHEN and CDR2 is SYDVKM. This CDR3 has 17 amino acids. The CDR3 bases are TGTGCCAGCAGTTTACTTCGGGAGGGCCTGGAGACAGATACGCAGTATTTT. Translated, it gives CASSLLREGLETDTQYF.

Points on this clone: Different DNA sequences within this sample yield the same CDR3. The CDR3 DNA reads TGTGCCAGCAGCGCGGACGCCGGGACGGGGGGGCTCTATGGCTACACCTTC. Protein sequence: CASSADAGTGGLYGYTF. The chain couples TRBV5-4 to TRBJ1-2, with D possibly TRBD1 on 6 matching bases. The CDR3 length is 17 residues. Germline CDR1 reads SGHNT; CDR2 reads YYREEE (reference sequence). The V end lost 4 bases, the J end lost 4 bases, and 23 bases lay between the germline ends.

The CDR3 coding sequence is TGTGCCAGTAGCTCAACGTGGGACAGTTCCGACTCACCCCTCCACTTT. Translated: CASSSTWDSSDSPLHF. The chain carries TRBV19 and TRBJ1-6, with 7 bases lining up with TRBD1. The germline gives CDR1 LNHDA, CDR2 SQIVND (reference sequence). The CDR3 contains 16 residues. The ends lost 6 bases at V and 10 bases at J; junction bases unmatched: 15.

The rearrangement uses TRBV27 and TRBJ1-2; D unresolved. Trimming removed 3 bases from V and 5 bases from J, with 10 bases in between. The CDR3 has 13 residues. From germline, CDR1 is MNHEY and CDR2 SMNVEV (reference sequence). CDR3 bases: TGTGCCAGCAGTTTCCACGCTAGTTATGGCTACACCTTC. Translated, it gives CASSFHASYGYTF.

This chain joins TRBV4-2 and TRBJ1-6; unclear D gene. Germline loops: CDR1 LGHNA, CDR2 YNFKEQ. Trimming stripped 0 bases from V and 8 bases from J, with 17 bases between. The CDR3 has 17 residues. CDR3 DNA sequence: TGTGCCAGCAGCCAAGAAGAGGGAACCTCCGGGTATTCACCCCTCCACTTT. Protein sequence: CASSQEEGTSGYSPLHF.

This CDR3 is CASSLSDYEQYF. The CDR3 DNA sequence: TGTGCCAGCAGCCTGAGCGACTACGAGCAGTACTTC. The V gene is TRBV28, the J gene TRBJ2-5; D is uncertain. The J call may be wrong; the DNA end is better matched by TRBJ2-7. The CDR3 runs 12 residues. Germline values: CDR1 MDHEN, CDR2 SYDVKM.

Only a few counts were recorded for this clone. This sequence joins TRBV19 and TRBJ2-1, with a tentative D call TRBD2 (6 bases). Trimming stripped 4 bases from V and 6 bases from J, with 16 bases between. The CDR3 covers 15 residues. Germline V gene lookup returns CDR1 LNHDA and CDR2 SQIVND (reference sequence). The CDR3 region has the DNA TGTGCCAGTAGTAGACCGGGACTGACGATCAATGAGCAGTTCTTC. This gives the protein CASSRPGLTINEQFF.

Only a few counts were recorded for this clone. The gene calls are TRBV5-5 and TRBJ1-1; 7 bases align to TRBD1. This CDR3 has 14 amino acids. Trimming removed 4 bases from V and 0 bases from J; junction bases left unmatched: 3. CDR1 and CDR2 from the germline V gene are SGHKS and YYEKEE (reference sequence). Here the CDR3 reads CASSVTGVNTEAFF. In nucleotides, the CDR3 is TGTGCCAGCAGCGTTACAGGGGTGAACACTGAAGCTTTCTTT.

Remarks on this clone: At one end the junction does not follow the germline gene, possibly because of a read error. CDR3 sequence: CSSSSSRRYNEQFF. The CDR3 nucleotides read TGTTCCAGCAGCTCTAGCCGAAGATACAATGAGCAGTTCTTC. The V gene is TRBV7-9, the J gene TRBJ2-1; D is perhaps TRBD2 (5 bases). Germline CDR1 is SEHNR and CDR2 is FQNEAQ (reference sequence). The CDR3 spans 14 residues.

V usage is TRBV9 and J usage is TRBJ2-1; D ambiguous. The CDR3 runs 12 residues. Germline loops: CDR1 SGDLS, CDR2 YYNGEE. The V end lost 3 bases, the J end lost 6 bases, and 7 bases lay between the germline ends. CDR3 protein: CASSAHSNEQFF. CDR3 bases: TGTGCCAGCAGCGCCCACAGCAATGAGCAGTTCTTC.

This clone has just a few counts. The rearrangement joins TRBV4-2 to TRBJ2-2; tentative D call: TRBD1 (6 bases). CDR3 length: 15 residues. Germline V gives CDR1 LGHNA, CDR2 YNFKEQ. Trimming took off 0 bases at V and 5 bases at J, with 10 bases between the two ends. CDR3 amino acids: CASSQETGRTGELFF. The CDR3 region has the DNA TGTGCCAGCAGCCAAGAAACAGGGCGGACCGGGGAGCTGTTTTTT.